The 10 T cell receptor beta chains reported below all come from one sample, sequenced in a study of shared clonotypes between healthy human individuals. The protocol was immunoSEQ multiplex PCR, while the TCRdb copy is restricted to in-frame clones and leaves out a portion. This table holds some 980,000 clones, around three quarters found once. The source material was memory CD4+ T cells sorted from blood. Subset specified: CD45RA-negative fraction. All receptors derive from a young man in good health.

CDR3 region: CASSYSGVDGELFF. In DNA form, the CDR3 reads TGTGCCAGCAGTTACTCGGGGGTTGACGGGGAGCTGTTTTTT. The chain recombines TRBV6-5 with TRBJ2-2; D possibly uses TRBD1 or TRBD2 (5 bases each). The ends were cut back, 0 bases at V and 7 bases at J, with 9 bases in the middle. The CDR3 has 14 amino acids. The germline gives CDR1 MNHEY, CDR2 SVGAGI.

DNA of the CDR3: TGTGCCAGCAGTGAGACGGGTGAAAAACTGTTTTTT. It encodes CASSETGEKLFF. The gene calls are TRBV2 and TRBJ1-4; D unresolved. This CDR3 is built from 12 residues. Trimming cost V 3 bases and J 7 bases, with 6 bases left between them. Germline V gene data show CDR1 as SNHLY and CDR2 as FYNNEI. The whole variable domain, filled in from reference TRBV2 and TRBJ1-4, reads EPEVTQTPSHQVTQMGQEVILRCVPISNHLYFYWYRQILGQKVEFLVSFYNNEISEKSEIFDDQFSVERPDGSNFTLKIRSTKLEDSAMYFCASSETGEKLFFGSGTQLSVL.

The chain recombines TRBV6-1 with TRBJ2-7; D gene unclear. The CDR3 loop spans 13 amino acids. Looked up from germline, CDR1 is MNHNS and CDR2 is SASEGT. Trimming took off 1 base at V and 2 bases at J, with 6 bases between the two ends. DNA for the CDR3: TGTGCCAGCAGTGAAGGGCTAGCCTACGAGCAGTACTTC. This sequence encodes CASSEGLAYEQYF.

The CDR3 DNA is TGTGCCATCAGTGAGGCTGCAACCGAGCAGTACTTC. Its translation is CAISEAATEQYF. The chain recombines TRBV10-3 with TRBJ2-7, with D unclear. There are 12 residues in the CDR3. Trimming cost V 2 bases and J 6 bases, with 8 bases left between them. Germline loops: CDR1 ENHRY, CDR2 SYGVKD.

V and J are TRBV30 and TRBJ1-5, with 9 bases aligning to TRBD1. Germline CDR1 GTSNPN, CDR2 SVGIG (reference sequence). The V and J ends lost 0 bases and 9 bases, in that order; junction bases with no gene match: 9. CDR3 length equals 15 residues. The CDR3 here is CAWSVKDRGLSPQHF. Written as DNA, the CDR3 is TGTGCCTGGAGTGTCAAGGACAGGGGATTGTCGCCCCAGCATTTT. Based on the CDR3 plus reference TRBV30 and TRBJ1-5, the full variable domain is SQTIHQWPATLVQPVGSPLSLECTVEGTSNPNLYWYRQAAGRGLQLLFYSVGIGQISSEVPQNLSASRPQDRQFILSSKKLLLSDSGFYLCAWSVKDRGLSPQHFGDGTRLSIL.

The CDR3 sequence: CASSQGQGIGHPYEQYF. As DNA, the CDR3 is TGCGCCAGCAGCCAAGGACAGGGGATCGGCCATCCTTACGAGCAGTACTTC. The chain joins TRBV4-1 to TRBJ2-7; 8 positions agree with TRBD1. There are 17 residues in the CDR3. The germline V gene encodes CDR1 MGHRA and CDR2 YSYEKL. V gave up 1 base and J gave up 4 bases; unmatched junction bases: 12.

The chain recombines TRBV5-1 with TRBJ2-1; 10 nucleotides align to TRBD2. This CDR3 spans 15 amino acids. The V segment lost 5 bases and the J segment 1 base; nucleotides outside the gene matches: 3. The germline gives CDR1 SGHRS, CDR2 YFSETQ. Here the CDR3 reads CASRLSGGSYNEQFF. CDR3 bases: TGCGCCAGCAGACTTAGCGGGGGGTCCTACAATGAGCAGTTCTTC. The whole variable domain, remainder taken from reference TRBV5-1 and TRBJ2-1, is KAGVTQTPRYLIKTRGQQVTLSCSPISGHRSVSWYQQTPGQGLQFLFEYFSETQRNKGNFPGRFSGRQFSNSRSEMNVSTLELGDSALYLCASRLSGGSYNEQFFGPGTRLTVL.

This clone was observed a few times. CDR3 residues: CAIRQGLNTEAFF. The CDR3 nucleotides read TGTGCCATCAGGCAGGGGTTGAACACTGAAGCTTTCTTT. The chain is built from TRBV10-3 and TRBJ1-1; D is perhaps TRBD1 (6 bases). Trimming stripped 6 bases from V and 0 bases from J, with 8 bases between. This CDR3 region has 13 residues. The germline V gene has CDR1 ENHRY and CDR2 SYGVKD.

The genes are TRBV21-1 and TRBJ2-7; the DNA was not compared with TRBD1, the D call given in the table. TRBV21-1 corresponds to a pseudogene. This CDR3 contains 15 residues. The CDR3 nucleotides read TGTGCCAGCACCAGAATTAGGGACAGGGGGGGACAGCAGTACTTC. Translating it yields CASTRIRDRGGQQYF.

This rearrangement joins TRBV19 to TRBJ2-6; no clear D. Trimming took off 3 bases at V and 2 bases at J, with 14 bases between the two ends. Germline loops: CDR1 LNHDA, CDR2 SQIVND (reference sequence). The CDR3 totals 17 residues. Here the CDR3 reads CASSIILFGPGANVLTF. The CDR3 DNA sequence: TGTGCCAGTAGTATCATCCTTTTTGGGCCTGGGGCCAACGTCCTGACTTTC. Full variable domain (missing parts from reference TRBV19 and TRBJ2-6): DGGITQSPKYLFRKEGQNVTLSCEQNLNHDAMYWYRQDPGQGLRLIYYSQIVNDFQKGDIAEGYSVSREKKESFPLTVTSAQKNPTAFYLCASSIILFGPGANVLTFGAGSRLTVL.